Sequencing of this T cell receptor beta chain was carried out in a study of CD8 T cells in ankylosing spondylitis. Study observations and caveats: Made up of about eight highly homologous variants, a TCR beta motif appeared characteristic of ankylosing spondylitis blood. Reportedly, disease-linked clones are significantly enriched in ankylosing spondylitis patients' matched synovial fluid.

Only a few counts were recorded for this clonotype. Its target is unknown. Germline loops: CDR1 SGHRS, CDR2 YFSETQ. V lost 5 bases and J 8 bases, leaving 13 bases between the germline ends. The CDR3 contains 12 residues. With molecular barcodes, quantitative 5'-RACE was used to make the TCR beta libraries. TCRdb used MiXCR to reprocess the 5' RACE reads, holding one entry per CDR3 protein. The profile shows some 130,000 distinct CDR3 sequences, roughly an eighth of them singletons. This TCR came from a female donor with ankylosing spondylitis or in good health (not recorded which). The J gene is TRBJ1-2, the V gene TRBV5-1; D might be TRBD1 (5 bases). The source material was blood, either unsorted or a sorted T cell fraction (not recorded which). The CDR3 here is CASSPQGGGYTF. The CDR3 region has the DNA TGCGCCAGCAGTCCTCAGGGAGGCGGCTACACCTTC.